This T cell receptor (beta chain) was captured by sequencing in a study of T cell responses to AZD1222 COVID-19 vaccine. The study, taken as a whole, reports: It was only after the peak T cell response that any repertoires were sampled.

The protocol was immunoSEQ multiplex PCR, while the TCRdb copy is restricted to in-frame clones and leaves out a portion. The table lists over 95,000 clones, around 88% of them singletons. As regards this clone: Its antigen is not identified.

V dropped 0 bases and J dropped 3; count of bases not matched to a gene: 6. This CDR3 comprises 15 residues. The germline V gene encodes CDR1 SGHNT and CDR2 YYREEE (reference sequence). V gene TRBV5-4 combines with J gene TRBJ2-7; 7 bases fit TRBD2. The TCR sequence derives from an adult in good health. The input for sequencing was peripheral blood, taken on day 0 of AZD1222 vaccination. As DNA, the CDR3 is TGTGCCAGCAGCTTGGGTAGCGGGCGAGACTACGAGCAGTACTTC. Its protein is CASSLGSGRDYEQYF.